The clone carrying this T cell receptor (beta chain) appeared a few times. Only in-frame clones appear in the TCRdb table, and some are missing; sequencing was by immunoSEQ multiplex PCR. Of around 79,000 clones in the sample, approximately 85% were seen once. This specimen comes from a study of OX40 agonist ivuxolimab in advanced cancers. Sample: CD4+ or CD8+ T cells sorted from blood, taken in a trial of the OX40 agonist ivuxolimab. This TCR derives from an adult with an advanced solid tumor such as melanoma, head and neck, liver or kidney cancer.

CDR3 sequence (DNA): TGTGCCTGGAGTTTAGGTGACCGACGGACTGAAGCTTTCTTT. It codes for CAWSLGDRRTEAFF. This sequence joins TRBV30 and TRBJ1-1; no clear D gene. This CDR3 contains 14 residues. Trimming removed 2 bases from V and 5 bases from J, with 15 bases in between. Germline V gene sequence: CDR1 GTSNPN, CDR2 SVGIG (reference sequence).